Sequencing of this TCR beta chain was carried out in a study of a mutant IDH1 vaccine in newly diagnosed glioma. Concerning this clone itself: Its antigen is currently unknown.

The assay was immunoSEQ multiplex PCR, and TCRdb's table has in-frame clones only and misses some. Among 84,000 or so clones listed, approximately 78% were seen once. Documented time point: week 47, end of study. The investigators gave 300 ug of mutant IDH1 20-mer peptide in each vaccine dose, together with topical imiquimod. Study results and limitations: It was about 92% of patients that developed vaccine-induced immune responses.

Germline CDR1 and CDR2: MNHEY and SVGAGI. Trimming cost V 6 bases and J 7 bases; bases outside gene matches: 6. CDR3 length: 14 amino acids. J is TRBJ2-2 and V is TRBV6-5; 9 bases are shared with TRBD1. The source was PBMCs, collected from a glioma patient whose treatment included an IDH1 peptide vaccine. The clonotype comes from a man aged 35 to 55 with glioma. The CDR3 here is CASSSTGGNGELFF. In nucleotides, the CDR3 is TGTGCCAGCAGCTCGACAGGGGGAAACGGGGAGCTGTTTTTT.